The source of this T cell receptor (beta chain) is a study of neurological immune-mediated disorders. The length of the CDR3 is 13 residues. Trimming removed 3 bases from V and 7 bases from J, with 10 bases in between. Germline CDR1 ENHRY, CDR2 SYGVKD. This clonotype was counted at least ten times. What it binds is not known. TCRdb re-analysed the 5' RACE reads in MiXCR, keeping a single row per CDR3 protein. The data show 50,000 or so distinct CDR3 sequences, 16% seen once. Study results and limitations: The absence of any CDR3 amino acid sequence shared by expanded clones across subjects suggests that repertoires were private in all groups.

PBMCs numbering 2 million and stored at -80 C yielded the unsorted libraries. The genes are TRBV10-3 and TRBJ2-1, with D unresolved. This receptor was identified in a man aged 55 to 69 in good health. Sequencing input: PBMCs. CDR3 nucleotides: TGTGCCATCAGTGATAACCCCTTGAATGAGCAGTTCTTC. Its protein is CAISDNPLNEQFF.